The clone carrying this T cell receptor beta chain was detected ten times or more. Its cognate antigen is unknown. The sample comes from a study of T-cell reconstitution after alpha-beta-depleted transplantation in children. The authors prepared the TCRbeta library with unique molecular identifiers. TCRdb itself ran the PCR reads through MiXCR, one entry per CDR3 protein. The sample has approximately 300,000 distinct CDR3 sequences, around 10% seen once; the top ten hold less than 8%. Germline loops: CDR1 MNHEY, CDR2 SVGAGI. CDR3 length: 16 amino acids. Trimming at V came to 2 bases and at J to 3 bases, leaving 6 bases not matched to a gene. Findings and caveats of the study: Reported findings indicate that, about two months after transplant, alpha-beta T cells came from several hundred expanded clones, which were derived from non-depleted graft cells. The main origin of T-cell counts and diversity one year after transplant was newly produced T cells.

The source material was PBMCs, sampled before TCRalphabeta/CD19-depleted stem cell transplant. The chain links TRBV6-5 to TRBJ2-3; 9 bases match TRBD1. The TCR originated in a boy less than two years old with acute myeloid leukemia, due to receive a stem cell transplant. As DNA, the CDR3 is TGTGCCAGCAGTTACCTGGGACAGGGACTGACAGATACGCAGTATTTT. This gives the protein CASSYLGQGLTDTQYF.